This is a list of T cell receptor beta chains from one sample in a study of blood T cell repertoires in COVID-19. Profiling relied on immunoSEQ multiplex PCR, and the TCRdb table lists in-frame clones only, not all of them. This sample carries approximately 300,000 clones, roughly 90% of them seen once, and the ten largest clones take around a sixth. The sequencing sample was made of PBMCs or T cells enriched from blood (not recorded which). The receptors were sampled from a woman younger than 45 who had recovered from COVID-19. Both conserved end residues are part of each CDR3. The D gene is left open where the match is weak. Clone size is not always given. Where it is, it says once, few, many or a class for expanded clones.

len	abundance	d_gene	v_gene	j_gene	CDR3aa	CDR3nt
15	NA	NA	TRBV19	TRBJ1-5	CASRDGGTANQPQHF	TGTGCCAGTAGGGATGGCGGGACCGCGAATCAGCCCCAGCATTTT
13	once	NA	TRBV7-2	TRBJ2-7	CASSLAGDYEQYF	TGTGCCAGCAGCTTAGCGGGAGACTACGAGCAGTACTTC
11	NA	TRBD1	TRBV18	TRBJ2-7	CASSSGGEQYF	TGTGCCAGCTCATCAGGGGGCGAGCAGTACTTC
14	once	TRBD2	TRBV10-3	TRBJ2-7	CAISPGTSVYEQYF	TGTGCCATCAGCCCCGGGACTAGCGTGTACGAGCAGTACTTC
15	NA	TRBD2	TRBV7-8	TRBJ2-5	CASSFRLAGEETQYF	TGTGCCAGCAGCTTCCGACTAGCGGGGGAAGAGACCCAGTACTTC
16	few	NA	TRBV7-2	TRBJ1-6	CASSSDGRVRNSPLHF	TGTGCCAGCAGCTCGGATGGCAGGGTCCGTAATTCACCCCTCCACTTT
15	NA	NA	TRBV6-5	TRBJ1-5	CASRRNREPNQPQHF	TGTGCCAGCAGACGTAACAGGGAGCCCAATCAGCCCCAGCATTTT
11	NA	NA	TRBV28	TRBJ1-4	CASSNREKLFF	TGTGCCAGCAGTAACAGGGAAAAACTGTTTTTT
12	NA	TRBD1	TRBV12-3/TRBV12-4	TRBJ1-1	CASSFGTGEAFF	TGTGCCAGCAGTTTTGGGACAGGTGAAGCTTTCTTT
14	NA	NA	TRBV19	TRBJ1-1	CASSIGRANTEAFF	TGTGCCAGTAGTATCGGGAGGGCGAACACTGAAGCTTTCTTT
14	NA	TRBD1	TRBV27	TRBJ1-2	CASRPGQGAWGYTF	TGTGCCAGCAGACCGGGACAGGGGGCCTGGGGCTACACCTTC
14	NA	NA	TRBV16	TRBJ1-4	CASSRWGGYEKLFF	TGTGCCAGCAGCCGCTGGGGGGGGTATGAAAAACTGTTTTTT
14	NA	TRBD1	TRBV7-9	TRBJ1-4	CASSLPGTDEKLFF	TGTGCCAGCAGCTTACCAGGGACAGATGAAAAACTGTTTTTT
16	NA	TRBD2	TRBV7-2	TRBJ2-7	CASSLVDNPAGGNLYF	TGTGCCAGCAGCTTAGTTGATAACCCGGCGGGAGGGAACCTGTACTTC
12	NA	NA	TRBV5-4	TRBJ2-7	CASSYDRYEQYF	TGTGCCAGCAGTTACGACAGGTACGAGCAGTACTTC
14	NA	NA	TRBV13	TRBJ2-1	CASSLGGTLNEQFF	TGTGCCAGCAGCTTAGGTGGGACACTCAATGAGCAGTTCTTC
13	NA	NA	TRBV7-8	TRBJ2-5	CASSFFGDATQYF	TGTGCCAGCAGCTTTTTCGGAGATGCGACCCAGTACTTC
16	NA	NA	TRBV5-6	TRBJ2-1	CASSGGSSDPYNEQFF	TGTGCCAGCAGCGGGGGGTCTTCAGACCCCTACAATGAGCAGTTCTTC
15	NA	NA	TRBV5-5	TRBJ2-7	CASSLVFSSSYEQYF	TGTGCCAGCAGCTTGGTTTTTTCCAGCTCCTACGAGCAGTACTTC
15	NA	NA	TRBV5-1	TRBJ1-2	CASSLAGYTNYGYTF	TGCGCCAGCAGCTTGGCCGGGTATACTAACTATGGCTACACCTTC
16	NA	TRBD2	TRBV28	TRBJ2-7	CASSLAASGSYNEQYF	TGTGCCAGCAGTTTAGCCGCTAGCGGGAGTTACAACGAGCAGTACTTC
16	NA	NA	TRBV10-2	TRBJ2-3	CASSEPVRTSTDTQYF	TGCGCCAGCAGTGAGCCGGTCAGGACTAGCACAGATACGCAGTATTTT
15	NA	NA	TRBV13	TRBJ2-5	CASSSLGQPKETQYF	TGTGCCAGCAGCTCCTTGGGACAACCTAAAGAGACCCAGTACTTC
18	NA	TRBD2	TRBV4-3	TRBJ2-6	CASSQAGTNAAGANVLTF	TGCGCCAGCAGCCAAGCCGGGACTAACGCGGCTGGGGCCAACGTCCTGACTTTC
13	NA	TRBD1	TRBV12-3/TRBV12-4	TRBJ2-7	CASSPGQGSGQYF	TGTGCCAGCAGTCCCGGACAGGGCTCAGGGCAGTACTTC
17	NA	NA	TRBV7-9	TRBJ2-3	CASSLPPRLEVVYTQYF	TGTGCCAGCAGCCTCCCCCCGAGGCTAGAGGTAGTTTATACGCAGTATTTT
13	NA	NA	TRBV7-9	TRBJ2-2	CASSLGEVAELFF	TGTGCCAGCAGCCTGGGGGAGGTCGCGGAGCTGTTTTTT
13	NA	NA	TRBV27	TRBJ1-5	CASRGAGNQPQHF	TGTGCCAGCAGGGGGGCAGGCAATCAGCCCCAGCATTTT
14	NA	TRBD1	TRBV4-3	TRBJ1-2	CASSQTTGLYGYTF	TGCGCCAGCAGCCAAACGACAGGGCTCTATGGCTACACCTTC
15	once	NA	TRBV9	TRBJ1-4	CASSLSGVLNEKLFF	TGTGCCAGCAGCCTTTCCGGGGTGCTTAATGAAAAACTGTTTTTT
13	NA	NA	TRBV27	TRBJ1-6	CASSLGSGAPLHF	TGTGCCAGCAGTTTGGGCAGCGGCGCACCCCTCCACTTT
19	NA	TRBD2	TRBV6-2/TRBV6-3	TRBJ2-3	CASSYSTRASGTFTDTQYF	TGTGCCAGCAGTTACAGTACACGCGCTAGCGGGACCTTCACAGATACGCAGTATTTT
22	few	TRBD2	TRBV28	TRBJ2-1	CASSPMMGVGTSGRARYNEQFF	TGTGCCAGCAGTCCTATGATGGGGGTTGGGACTAGCGGGAGGGCCAGGTACAATGAGCAGTTCTTC
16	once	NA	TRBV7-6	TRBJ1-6	CASSQSTGGQGSPLHF	TGTGCCAGCAGCCAATCGACAGGCGGTCAAGGTTCACCCCTCCACTTT
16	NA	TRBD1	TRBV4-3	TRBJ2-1	CASSPFRDSMYNEQFF	TGCGCCAGCAGCCCTTTCCGGGACAGTATGTACAATGAGCAGTTCTTC
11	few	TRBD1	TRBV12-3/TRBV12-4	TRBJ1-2	CASSLGQVYTF	TGTGCCAGCAGTCTTGGACAGGTCTACACCTTC
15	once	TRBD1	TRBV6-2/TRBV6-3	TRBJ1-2	CASSQQGAAPYGYTF	TGTGCCAGCAGTCAACAGGGGGCCGCCCCCTATGGCTACACCTTC
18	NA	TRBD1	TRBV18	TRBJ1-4	CASSPTTGNGATNEKLFF	TGTGCCAGCTCACCAACGACAGGGAACGGGGCAACTAATGAAAAACTGTTTTTT
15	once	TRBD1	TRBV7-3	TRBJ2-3	CASSPGQGLTDTQYF	TGTGCCAGCAGCCCTGGACAGGGTTTGACAGATACGCAGTATTTT
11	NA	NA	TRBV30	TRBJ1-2	CAWSGTGGYTF	TGTGCCTGGTCGGGGACTGGTGGCTACACCTTC
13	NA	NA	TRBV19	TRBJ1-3	CASRPGSGNTIYF	TGTGCCAGTAGGCCGGGCTCTGGAAACACCATATATTTT
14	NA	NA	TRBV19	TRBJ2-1	CASTTGAGYNEQFF	TGTGCCAGTACCACAGGGGCGGGGTACAATGAGCAGTTCTTC